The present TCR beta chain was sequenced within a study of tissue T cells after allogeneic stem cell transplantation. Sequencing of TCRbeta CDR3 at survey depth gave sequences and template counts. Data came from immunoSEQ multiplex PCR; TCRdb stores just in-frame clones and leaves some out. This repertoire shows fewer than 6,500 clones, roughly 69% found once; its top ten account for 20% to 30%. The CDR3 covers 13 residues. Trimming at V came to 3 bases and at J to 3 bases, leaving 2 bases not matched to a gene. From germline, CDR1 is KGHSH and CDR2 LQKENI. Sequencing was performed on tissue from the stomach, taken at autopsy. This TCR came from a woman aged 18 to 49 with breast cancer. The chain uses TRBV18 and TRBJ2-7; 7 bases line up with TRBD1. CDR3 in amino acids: CASSPGQYYEQYF. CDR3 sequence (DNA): TGTGCCAGCTCACCGGGACAGTACTACGAGCAGTACTTC.